The source of this TCR beta chain is a study of long-term antiretroviral therapy in people with HIV. Notes on the study in general: Diversity measured after ART increased yet remained under transplant donor controls. Participants lacked recorded data on ART adherence, viral resistance or therapy changes.

The study drew at least one pre-ART and at least two post-ART PBMC samples from every donor. An immunoSEQ assay, version v3.0, was performed at survey level. This table comes from immunoSEQ multiplex PCR, and its TCRdb copy is limited to in-frame clones, with some not included. The top ten clones hold approximately 3.9% of a sample with about 25,000 clones, roughly nine tenths of them seen once. In regard to this clone: Its antigen is not known.

The CDR3 sequence is 11 residues long. Per the germline V gene, CDR1 is WSHSY and CDR2 is SAAADI. V lost 4 bases to trimming and J lost 3 bases, with 4 bases between them. Sequencing used unsorted PBMCs, obtained 1.9 years after starting antiretroviral therapy. This receptor was obtained from a woman aged 25 to 39 with HIV. The V gene is TRBV10-2, the J gene TRBJ2-7; D remains unclear. Here the CDR3 reads CASSVFYEQYF. The DNA of the CDR3 is TGCGCCAGCAGTGTATTCTACGAGCAGTACTTC.